The sequence of this T cell receptor (beta chain) was determined in a study of T cell responses to AZD1222 COVID-19 vaccine. TCRdb's table, derived via immunoSEQ multiplex PCR, lists solely in-frame clones and lacks some. The data show approximately 100,000 clones, with 90% to 95% seen just once and 2% to 2.5% held by the top ten. The V end lost 3 bases, the J end lost 5 bases, and 10 bases lay between the germline ends. CDR3 size: 14 residues. Germline V gene lookup returns CDR1 LNHDA and CDR2 SQIVND (reference sequence). Notes on this clone: Its target is unknown.

Points from the study as a whole: The breadth and depth of Spike-specific TCRs increased once two AZD1222 doses had been given. White British ancestry dominated among donors, who included more females, and clonal diversity was possibly underestimated. The peak T cell response came first, and repertoires were sampled only after it. Targeting of unmutated variant regions was reportedly seen in nearly half of spike-specific TCRs.

This sample comprised peripheral blood, obtained on day 0 of AZD1222 vaccination. The chain couples TRBV19 to TRBJ2-2; weak D call: TRBD2 (5 bases). The sequence came from an adult in good health. The CDR3 loop reads CASSILWETGELFF. The CDR3, as DNA: TGTGCCAGTAGTATTCTTTGGGAGACCGGGGAGCTGTTTTTT. Supplemented by reference TRBV19 and TRBJ2-2, the full variable domain reads DGGITQSPKYLFRKEGQNVTLSCEQNLNHDAMYWYRQDPGQGLRLIYYSQIVNDFQKGDIAEGYSVSREKKESFPLTVTSAQKNPTAFYLCASSILWETGELFFGEGSRLTVL.